Each of the 13 T cell receptor beta chains below was sequenced from the same sample in a study of cytomegalovirus exposure and HLA in healthy donors. The protocol was immunoSEQ multiplex PCR, while the TCRdb copy is restricted to in-frame clones and leaves out a portion. Among over 250,000 clones, about nine tenths were seen once, and the ten largest hold roughly 1.2%. Sequenced input: PBMCs. All receptors come from a woman aged 25 to 39 in good health and CMV-seropositive.

This rearrangement joins TRBV14 to TRBJ2-5; 8 nucleotides align to TRBD1. V shed 0 bases and J 4 bases; nucleotides not matched to a gene: 4. Germline V gene sequence: CDR1 SGHDN, CDR2 FVKESK. This CDR3 region has 15 residues. This CDR3 is CASSQDRGRGETQYF. The CDR3, as DNA: TGTGCCAGCAGCCAAGACAGGGGGCGGGGAGAGACCCAGTACTTC.

This clone was seen more than once but under ten times. This chain links TRBV6-5 with TRBJ1-2, with a possible D match to TRBD1 (6 bases). V was trimmed by 4 bases and J by 4 bases, leaving 13 bases between them. The CDR3 runs 14 residues. The germline CDR1 and CDR2 sequences are MNHEY and SVGAGI. DNA of the CDR3: TGTGCCAGCAGTTTACAGACCAGGGGCTATGGCTACACCTTC. It yields the protein CASSLQTRGYGYTF.

This rearrangement joins TRBV6-1 to TRBJ2-1, with D possibly being TRBD2 (7 bases). Germline V gene data show CDR1 as MNHNS and CDR2 as SASEGT. V dropped 0 bases and J dropped 5 bases, with 8 bases sitting between them. The CDR3 runs 14 residues. The CDR3 reads CASSEAGGHNEQFF. The CDR3 DNA is TGTGCCAGCAGTGAAGCGGGGGGGCACAATGAGCAGTTCTTC.

Only one count was recorded for this clone. CDR3 loop: CASRRGLPGEDEQFF. The CDR3 DNA reads TGTGCCAGTAGGCGAGGACTCCCCGGGGAGGATGAGCAGTTCTTC. The chain recombines TRBV19 with TRBJ2-1, with D perhaps matching TRBD2 (6 bases). V lost 6 bases and J 8 bases, leaving 20 bases between the germline ends. The CDR3 loop spans 15 amino acids. Germline V gives CDR1 LNHDA, CDR2 SQIVND (reference sequence).

The chain has TRBV7-9 and TRBJ1-2, with 7 bases matching TRBD1. This CDR3 is 15 amino acids long. Losses at the gene ends were 1 base for V and 4 bases for J; bases not matched to a gene: 6. Germline CDR1 reads SEHNR; CDR2 reads FQNEAQ (reference sequence). The CDR3 region has the DNA TGTGCCAGCAGCTTAGGTTTGGGACAGAGCTATGGCTACACCTTC. It specifies CASSLGLGQSYGYTF.

The V call is TRBV7-9, the J call TRBJ2-1; D may be TRBD2 (7 bases). This CDR3 is built from 18 residues. Looked up from germline, CDR1 is SEHNR and CDR2 is FQNEAQ (reference sequence). Deletions cut 4 bases from V and 3 bases from J, with 22 bases between. The CDR3 DNA is TGTGCCAGCAGCTATAGGGGGGGTAGCCGGTCGGACTACAATGAGCAGTTCTTC. Its translation: CASSYRGGSRSDYNEQFF.

The chain recombines TRBV28 with TRBJ2-3; TRBD2 aligns across 11 bases. Losses at the gene ends were 3 bases for V and 4 bases for J; bases not matched to a gene: 9. The CDR3 sequence is 17 residues long. CDR1 MDHEN and CDR2 SYDVKM come from the germline V gene. Here the CDR3 reads CASSFPTSGSNADTQYF. The CDR3 DNA is TGTGCCAGCAGTTTCCCAACTAGCGGGAGCAACGCAGATACGCAGTATTTT.

The chain has TRBV11-2 and TRBJ2-7; D gene uncertain. Germline lookup yields CDR1 SGHAT and CDR2 FQNNGV. CDR3 length: 15 amino acids. Trimming cost V 1 base and J 2 bases, with 12 bases left between them. The CDR3 protein is CASSLVTQPPYEQYF. CDR3 sequence (DNA): TGTGCCAGCAGCTTAGTCACACAACCCCCCTACGAGCAGTACTTC.

This chain joins TRBV29-1 and TRBJ2-1, with D possibly being TRBD2 (5 bases). This CDR3 is 12 amino acids long. Trimming cost V 6 bases and J 6 bases, with 12 bases left between them. Germline V lookup: CDR1 SQVTM, CDR2 ANQGSEA. The CDR3, as DNA: TGCAGCGTCCCCCGGGAATCCAATGAGCAGTTCTTC. Translation: CSVPRESNEQFF.

This clone is a singleton in its sample. V gene TRBV18 combines with J gene TRBJ1-2; D perhaps matches TRBD1 (5 bases). CDR1 is KGHSH and CDR2 is LQKENI in the germline V gene. There are 12 residues in the CDR3. Between the trimmed V and J ends, which lost 2 bases and 4 bases, there was a span of 5 bases. Written as DNA, the CDR3 is TGTGCCAGCTCACCAACAGGCTATGGCTACACCTTC. This sequence encodes CASSPTGYGYTF.

The chain recombines TRBV5-6 with TRBJ2-7; 9 positions agree with TRBD1. The V gene's germline CDR1 is SGHDT and CDR2 YYEEEE. The ends lost 3 bases at V and 6 bases at J; junction bases unmatched: 7. This CDR3 region has 14 residues. The CDR3 DNA sequence: TGTGCCAGCAGCTGGGGACAGGGATTCGGCGAGCAGTACTTC. Translating gives CASSWGQGFGEQYF.

The chain uses TRBV6-6 and TRBJ2-3; the match to TRBD2 covers 9 bases. This CDR3 contains 15 residues. The J segment lost 7 bases and the V segment lost 7 bases, leaving 12 bases of the junction unmatched. Germline V gives CDR1 MNHNY, CDR2 SVGAGI (reference sequence). CDR3 nucleotides: TGTGCCAGCACCCAGAACTTCGCGGGGGGGAATACGCAGTATTTT. It codes for CASTQNFAGGNTQYF.

The V gene is TRBV19, the J gene TRBJ1-5; D might be TRBD1 (6 bases). The germline gives CDR1 LNHDA, CDR2 SQIVND (reference sequence). The CDR3 length is 15 residues. V was pared by 4 bases and J by 5 bases, with 15 bases between. This chain's CDR3 is CASSRKGDRDQPQHF. The CDR3, as DNA: TGTGCCAGTAGTAGGAAGGGGGATCGGGATCAGCCCCAGCATTTT.